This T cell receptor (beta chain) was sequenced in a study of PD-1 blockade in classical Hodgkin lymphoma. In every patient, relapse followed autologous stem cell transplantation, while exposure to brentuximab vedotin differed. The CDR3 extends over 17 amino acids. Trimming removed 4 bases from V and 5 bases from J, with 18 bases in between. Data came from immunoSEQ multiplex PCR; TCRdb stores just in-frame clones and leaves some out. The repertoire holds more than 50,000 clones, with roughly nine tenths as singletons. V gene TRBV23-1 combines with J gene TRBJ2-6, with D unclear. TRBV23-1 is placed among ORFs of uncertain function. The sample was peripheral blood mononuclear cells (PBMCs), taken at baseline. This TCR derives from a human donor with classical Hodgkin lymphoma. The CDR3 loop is CASSRNVQQSRANVLTF. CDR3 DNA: TGCGCCAGCAGTCGTAATGTGCAACAAAGTCGGGCCAACGTCCTGACTTTC.